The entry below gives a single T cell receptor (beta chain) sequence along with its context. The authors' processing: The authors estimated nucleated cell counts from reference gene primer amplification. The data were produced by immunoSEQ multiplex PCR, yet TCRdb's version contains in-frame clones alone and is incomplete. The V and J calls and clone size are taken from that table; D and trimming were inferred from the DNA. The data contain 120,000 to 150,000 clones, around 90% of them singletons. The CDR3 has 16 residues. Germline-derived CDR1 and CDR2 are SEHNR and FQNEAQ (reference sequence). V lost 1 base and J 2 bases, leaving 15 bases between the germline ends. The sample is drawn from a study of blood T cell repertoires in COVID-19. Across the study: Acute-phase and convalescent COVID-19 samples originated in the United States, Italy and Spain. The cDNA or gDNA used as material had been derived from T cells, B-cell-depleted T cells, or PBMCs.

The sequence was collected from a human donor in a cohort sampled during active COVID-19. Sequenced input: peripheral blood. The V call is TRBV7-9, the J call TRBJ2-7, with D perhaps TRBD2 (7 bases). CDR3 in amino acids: CASSLGGGDATYEQYF. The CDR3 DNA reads TGTGCCAGCAGCTTAGGAGGGGGGGACGCAACCTACGAGCAGTACTTC.